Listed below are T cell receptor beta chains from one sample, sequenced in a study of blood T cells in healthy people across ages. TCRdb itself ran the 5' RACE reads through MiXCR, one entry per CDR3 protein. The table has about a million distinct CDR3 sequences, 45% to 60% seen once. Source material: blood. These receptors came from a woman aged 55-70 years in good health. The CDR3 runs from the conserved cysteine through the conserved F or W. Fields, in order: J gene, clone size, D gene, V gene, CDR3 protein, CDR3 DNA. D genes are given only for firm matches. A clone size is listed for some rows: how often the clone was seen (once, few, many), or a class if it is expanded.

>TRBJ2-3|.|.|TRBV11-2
CASSSRGSGSTDTQYF
TGTGCCAGCAGCTCCCGAGGATCGGGGAGCACAGATACGCAGTATTTT
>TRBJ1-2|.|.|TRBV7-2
CASSLGGLTNYGYTF
TGTGCCAGCAGCTTAGGGGGGCTGACTAACTATGGCTACACCTTC
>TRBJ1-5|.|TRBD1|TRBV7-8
CASSPDGRGLFKPQHF
TGTGCCAGCAGCCCAGACGGCAGGGGGCTTTTTAAGCCCCAGCATTTT
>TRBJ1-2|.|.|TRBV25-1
CASSEFGGTRGYTF
TGTGCCAGCAGTGAATTCGGGGGGACCCGAGGCTACACCTTC
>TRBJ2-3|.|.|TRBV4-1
CASSQGIRERPDTQYF
TGCGCCAGCAGCCAAGGAATCCGGGAACGACCAGATACGCAGTATTTT
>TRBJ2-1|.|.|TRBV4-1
CASSQGTVRDVSNEQFF
TGCGCCAGCAGCCAAGGAACCGTGCGGGATGTGTCCAATGAGCAGTTCTTC
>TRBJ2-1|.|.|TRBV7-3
CASSTGHLGEQFF
TGTGCCAGCAGCACCGGCCACTTGGGTGAGCAGTTCTTC
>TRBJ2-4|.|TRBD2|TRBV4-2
CASSQPTSGAKNIQYF
TGTGCCAGCAGCCAACCGACTAGCGGAGCCAAAAACATTCAGTACTTC
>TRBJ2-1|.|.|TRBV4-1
CASSQDQAIYNEQFF
TGCGCCAGCAGCCAAGATCAGGCCATCTACAATGAGCAGTTCTTC
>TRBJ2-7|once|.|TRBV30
CAWEDWSYEQYF
TGTGCCTGGGAGGACTGGTCCTACGAGCAGTACTTC
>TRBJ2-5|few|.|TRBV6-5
CASSYSRAETQYF
TGTGCCAGCAGTTACTCCAGGGCGGAGACCCAGTACTTC
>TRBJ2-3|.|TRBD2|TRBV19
CASSTGTSGSSDTQYF
TGTGCCAGTAGTACCGGGACTAGCGGGAGTTCAGATACGCAGTATTTT
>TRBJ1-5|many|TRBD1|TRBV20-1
CSARTTYGTDIISQHF
TGCAGTGCTAGGACTACATACGGGACAGACATTATATCGCAGCATTTT